This T cell receptor beta chain was captured in a study of cytomegalovirus exposure and HLA in healthy donors. With regard to this clone: Its antigen is currently unknown.

General study results and limits: Reports indicate that TCR beta sequences accurately predicted the HLA-A and HLA-B alleles of most subjects.

The CDR3 is 13 amino acids. Germline lookup yields CDR1 SGDLS and CDR2 YYNGEE. The V and J ends lost 4 bases and 5 bases respectively, with 12 bases between them. Use of 60 Vbeta and 13 Jbeta primers characterized the PCR. Sequencing used immunoSEQ multiplex PCR; TCRdb keeps in-frame clones, though not all of them. The sample shows around 150,000 clones, over 70% of them seen only once. The receptor's source is a woman in her forties or fifties in good health and CMV-seropositive. Sequencing was carried out using PBMCs. V gene TRBV9 combines with J gene TRBJ1-1; D is unclear. The CDR3 protein is CASSPPAGTEAFF. The CDR3 region has the DNA TGTGCCAGCAGCCCTCCCGCGGGAACTGAAGCTTTCTTT. The full variable domain, completed using reference TRBV9 and TRBJ1-1, is DSGVTQTPKHLITATGQRVTLRCSPRSGDLSVYWYQQSLDQGLQFLIQYYNGEERAKGNILERFSAQQFPDLHSELNLSSLELGDSALYFCASSPPAGTEAFFGQGTRLTVV.